This T cell receptor beta chain was profiled in a study of T cell clonotyping in hematopoietic cell transplantation. General study points: After transplant, recipient diversity fell while pathologically expanded clonotypes grew through day 180. Broader posttransplant TCR repertoire diversity was predicted by graft donor and pretransplant recipient Inverse Simpson Index values. CD4 and CD8 repertoire contributions could not be separated without sorting. At the given depth, recipient repertoires were over 95% de novo clonotypes.

Germline values: CDR1 SEHNR, CDR2 FQNEAQ (reference sequence). V gave up 1 base and J gave up 0 bases, with 10 bases separating them. This CDR3 is 16 amino acids long. In its sample, this clone was seen once. No antigen is known for it. The data were produced by immunoSEQ multiplex PCR, yet TCRdb's version contains in-frame clones alone and is incomplete. The sample includes tens of thousands of clones, roughly 96% of them seen just once. The chain carries TRBV7-9 and TRBJ1-5; D not resolved. This TCR was recovered from a young man in good health. Some clones in this sample may be carry-over from other donors' samples. Sequenced sample: peripheral blood mononuclear cells. The CDR3 sequence is CASSLVGEYSNQPQHF. CDR3 in DNA: TGTGCCAGCAGCTTAGTTGGAGAATATAGCAATCAGCCCCAGCATTTT. Filled out from reference TRBV7-9 and TRBJ1-5, the complete variable domain reads DTGVSQNPRHKITKRGQNVTFRCDPISEHNRLYWYRQTLGQGPEFLTYFQNEAQLEKSRLLSDRFSAERPKGSFSTLEIQRTEQGDSAMYLCASSLVGEYSNQPQHFGDGTRLSIL.